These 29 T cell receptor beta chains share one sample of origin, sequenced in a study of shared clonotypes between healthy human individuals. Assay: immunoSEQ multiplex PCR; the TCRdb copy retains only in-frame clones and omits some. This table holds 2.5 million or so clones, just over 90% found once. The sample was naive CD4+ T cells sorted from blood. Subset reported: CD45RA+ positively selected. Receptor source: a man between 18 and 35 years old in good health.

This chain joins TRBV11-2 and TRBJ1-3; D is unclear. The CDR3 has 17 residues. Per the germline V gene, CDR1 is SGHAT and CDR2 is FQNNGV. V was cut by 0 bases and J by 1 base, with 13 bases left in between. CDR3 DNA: TGTGCCAGCAGCTTAGATCGCATCCAGACTTCTGGAAACACCATATATTTT. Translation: CASSLDRIQTSGNTIYF.

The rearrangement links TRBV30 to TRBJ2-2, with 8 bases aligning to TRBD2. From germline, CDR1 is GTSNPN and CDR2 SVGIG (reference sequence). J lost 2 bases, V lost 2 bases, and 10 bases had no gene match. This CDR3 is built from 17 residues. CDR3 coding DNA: TGTGCCTGGAGTTCCCGAGCCGGGACTAGAAACACCGGGGAGCTGTTTTTT. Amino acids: CAWSSRAGTRNTGELFF. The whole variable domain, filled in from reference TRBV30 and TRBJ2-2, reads SQTIHQWPATLVQPVGSPLSLECTVEGTSNPNLYWYRQAAGRGLQLLFYSVGIGQISSEVPQNLSASRPQDRQFILSSKKLLLSDSGFYLCAWSSRAGTRNTGELFFGEGSRLTVL.

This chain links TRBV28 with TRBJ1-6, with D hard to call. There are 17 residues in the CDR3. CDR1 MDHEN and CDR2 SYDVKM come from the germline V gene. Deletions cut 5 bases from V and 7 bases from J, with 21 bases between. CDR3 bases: TGTGCCAGCAGTCATGACGCCTTGGGGTCCCTAAATTCACCCCTCCACTTT. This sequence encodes CASSHDALGSLNSPLHF. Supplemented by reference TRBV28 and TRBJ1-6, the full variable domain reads DVKVTQSSRYLVKRTGEKVFLECVQDMDHENMFWYRQDPGLGLRLIYFSYDVKMKEKGDIPEGYSVSREKKERFSLILESASTNQTSMYLCASSHDALGSLNSPLHFGNGTRLTVT.

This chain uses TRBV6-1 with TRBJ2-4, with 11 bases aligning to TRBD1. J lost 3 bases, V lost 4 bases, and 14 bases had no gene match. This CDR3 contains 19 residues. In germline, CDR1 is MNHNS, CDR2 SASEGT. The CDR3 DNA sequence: TGTGCCAGCAGTGCAACTCGGGACAGGGGGATTATGGACAAAAACATTCAGTACTTC. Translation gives CASSATRDRGIMDKNIQYF.

The CDR3 loop reads CASSYSGITETQYF. The CDR3 nucleotides read TGTGCCAGCAGTTACTCTGGGATTACGGAGACCCAGTACTTC. The gene calls are TRBV6-5 and TRBJ2-5; D remains unclear. V was shortened by 0 bases and J by 5 bases, with 10 bases between the two germline ends. CDR3 length equals 14 residues. CDR1 is MNHEY and CDR2 is SVGAGI in the germline V gene.

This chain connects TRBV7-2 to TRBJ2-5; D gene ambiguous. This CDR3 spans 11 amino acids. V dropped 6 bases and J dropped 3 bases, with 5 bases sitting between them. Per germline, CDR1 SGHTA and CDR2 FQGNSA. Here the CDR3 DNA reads TGTGCCAGCAGAGTGGAAGAGACCCAGTACTTC. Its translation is CASRVEETQYF.

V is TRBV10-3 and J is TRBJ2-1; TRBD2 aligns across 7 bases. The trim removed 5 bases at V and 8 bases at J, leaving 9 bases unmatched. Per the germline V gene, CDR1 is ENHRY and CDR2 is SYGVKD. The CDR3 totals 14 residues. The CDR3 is CAISRRGSGDEQFF. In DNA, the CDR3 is TGTGCCATCAGTCGTAGAGGGAGCGGGGATGAGCAGTTCTTC.

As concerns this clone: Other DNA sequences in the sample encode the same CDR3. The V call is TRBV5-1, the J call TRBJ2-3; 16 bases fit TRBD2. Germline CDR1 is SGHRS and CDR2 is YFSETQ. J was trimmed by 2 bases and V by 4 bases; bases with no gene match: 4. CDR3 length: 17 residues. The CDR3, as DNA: TGCGCCAGCAGCCCGGGACTAGCGGGGGGGCCCACAGATACGCAGTATTTT. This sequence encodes CASSPGLAGGPTDTQYF.

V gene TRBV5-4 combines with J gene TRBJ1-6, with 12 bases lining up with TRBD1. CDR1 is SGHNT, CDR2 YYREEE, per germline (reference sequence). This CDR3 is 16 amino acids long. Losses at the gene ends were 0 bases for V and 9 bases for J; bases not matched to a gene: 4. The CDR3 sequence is CASSLGMGQGASPLHF. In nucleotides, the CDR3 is TGTGCCAGCAGCTTGGGCATGGGACAGGGGGCTTCACCCCTCCACTTT.

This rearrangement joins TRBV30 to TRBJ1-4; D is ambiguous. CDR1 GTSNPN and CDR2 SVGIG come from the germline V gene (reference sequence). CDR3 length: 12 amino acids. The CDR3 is CARADPNEKLFF. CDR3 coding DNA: TGTGCTAGGGCAGATCCTAATGAAAAACTGTTTTTT.

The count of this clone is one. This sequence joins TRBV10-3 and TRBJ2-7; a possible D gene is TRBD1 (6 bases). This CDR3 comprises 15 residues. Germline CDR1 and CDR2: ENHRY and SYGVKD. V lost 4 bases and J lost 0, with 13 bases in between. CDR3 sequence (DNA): TGTGCCATCAGTGCCGGGACAACGAGCTCCTACGAGCAGTACTTC. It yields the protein CAISAGTTSSYEQYF.

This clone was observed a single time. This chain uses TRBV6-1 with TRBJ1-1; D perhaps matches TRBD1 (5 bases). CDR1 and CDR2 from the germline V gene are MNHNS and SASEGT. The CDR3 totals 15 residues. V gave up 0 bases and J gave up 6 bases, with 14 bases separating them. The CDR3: CASSEAAGMRAEAFF. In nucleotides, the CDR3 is TGTGCCAGCAGTGAAGCTGCAGGGATGCGGGCTGAAGCTTTCTTT.

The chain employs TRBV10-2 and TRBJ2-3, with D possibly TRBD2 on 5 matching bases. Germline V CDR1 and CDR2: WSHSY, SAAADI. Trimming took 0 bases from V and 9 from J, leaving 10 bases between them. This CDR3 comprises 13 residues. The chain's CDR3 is CASSESWRGTQYF. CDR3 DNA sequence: TGCGCCAGCAGTGAGTCTTGGCGAGGGACGCAGTATTTT.

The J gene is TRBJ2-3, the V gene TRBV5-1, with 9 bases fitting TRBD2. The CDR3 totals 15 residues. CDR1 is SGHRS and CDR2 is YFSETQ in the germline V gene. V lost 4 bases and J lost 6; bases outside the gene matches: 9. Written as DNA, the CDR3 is TGCGCCAGCAGCGGTCGTCTAGCGGGGTTGGATACGCAGTATTTT. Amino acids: CASSGRLAGLDTQYF. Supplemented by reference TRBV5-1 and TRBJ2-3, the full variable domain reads KAGVTQTPRYLIKTRGQQVTLSCSPISGHRSVSWYQQTPGQGLQFLFEYFSETQRNKGNFPGRFSGRQFSNSRSEMNVSTLELGDSALYLCASSGRLAGLDTQYFGPGTRLTVL.

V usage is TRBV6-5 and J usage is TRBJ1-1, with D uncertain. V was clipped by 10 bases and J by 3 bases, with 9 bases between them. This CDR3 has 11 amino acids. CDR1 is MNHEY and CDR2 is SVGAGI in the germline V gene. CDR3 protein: CATKLDTEAFF. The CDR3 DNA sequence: TGTGCCACTAAACTCGACACTGAAGCTTTCTTT.

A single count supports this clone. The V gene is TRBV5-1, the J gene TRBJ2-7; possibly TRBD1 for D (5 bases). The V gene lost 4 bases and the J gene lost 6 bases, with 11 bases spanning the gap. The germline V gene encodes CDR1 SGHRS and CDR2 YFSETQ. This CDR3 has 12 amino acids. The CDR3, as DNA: TGCGCCAGCAGCCCCCAGGGTACCGAGCAGTACTTC. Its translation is CASSPQGTEQYF.

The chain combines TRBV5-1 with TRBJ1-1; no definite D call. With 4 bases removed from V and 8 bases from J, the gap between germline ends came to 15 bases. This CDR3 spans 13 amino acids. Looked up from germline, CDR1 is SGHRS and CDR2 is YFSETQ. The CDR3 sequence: CASSPPDAGEAFF. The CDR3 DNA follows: TGCGCCAGCAGCCCCCCGGACGCCGGGGAAGCTTTCTTT. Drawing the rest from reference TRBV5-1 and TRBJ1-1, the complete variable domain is KAGVTQTPRYLIKTRGQQVTLSCSPISGHRSVSWYQQTPGQGLQFLFEYFSETQRNKGNFPGRFSGRQFSNSRSEMNVSTLELGDSALYLCASSPPDAGEAFFGQGTRLTVV.

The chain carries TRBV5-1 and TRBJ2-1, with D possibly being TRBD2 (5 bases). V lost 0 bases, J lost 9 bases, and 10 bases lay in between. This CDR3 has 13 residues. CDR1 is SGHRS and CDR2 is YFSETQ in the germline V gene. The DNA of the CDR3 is TGCGCCAGCAGCTTGGCCCGAGGGAGTGAGCAGTTCTTC. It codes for CASSLARGSEQFF.

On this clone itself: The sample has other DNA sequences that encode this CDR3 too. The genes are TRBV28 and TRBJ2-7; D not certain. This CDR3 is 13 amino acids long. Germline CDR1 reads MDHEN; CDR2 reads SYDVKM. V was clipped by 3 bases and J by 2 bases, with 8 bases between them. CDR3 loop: CASSFALTYEQYF. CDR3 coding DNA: TGTGCCAGCAGTTTCGCGCTAACCTACGAGCAGTACTTC.

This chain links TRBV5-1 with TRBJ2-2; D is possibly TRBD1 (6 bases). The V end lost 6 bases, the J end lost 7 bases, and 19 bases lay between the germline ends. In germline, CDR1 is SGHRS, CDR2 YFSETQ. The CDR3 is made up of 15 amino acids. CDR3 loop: CASNRATSEVGELFF. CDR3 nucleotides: TGCGCCAGCAACAGGGCTACCTCGGAGGTCGGGGAGCTGTTTTTT.

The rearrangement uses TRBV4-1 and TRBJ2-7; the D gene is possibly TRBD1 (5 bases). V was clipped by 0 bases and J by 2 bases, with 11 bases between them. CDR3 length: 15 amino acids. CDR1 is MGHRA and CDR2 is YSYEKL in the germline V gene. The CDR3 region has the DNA TGCGCCAGCAGCCAAGAAGACAGAACAACCTACGAGCAGTACTTC. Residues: CASSQEDRTTYEQYF.

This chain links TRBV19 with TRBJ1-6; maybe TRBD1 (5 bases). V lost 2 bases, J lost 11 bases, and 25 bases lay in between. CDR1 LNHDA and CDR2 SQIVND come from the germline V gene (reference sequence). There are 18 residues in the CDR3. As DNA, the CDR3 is TGTGCCAGTAGTATAAGGGGCAGCCGCGTGGGCGGGGGAACACCCCTCCACTTT. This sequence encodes CASSIRGSRVGGGTPLHF.

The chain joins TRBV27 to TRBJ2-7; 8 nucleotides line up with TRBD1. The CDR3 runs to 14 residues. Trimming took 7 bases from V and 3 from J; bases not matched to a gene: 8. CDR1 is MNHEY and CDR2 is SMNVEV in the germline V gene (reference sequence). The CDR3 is CASTRVGQGYEQYF. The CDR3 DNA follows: TGTGCCAGCACGCGTGTAGGACAGGGCTACGAGCAGTACTTC.

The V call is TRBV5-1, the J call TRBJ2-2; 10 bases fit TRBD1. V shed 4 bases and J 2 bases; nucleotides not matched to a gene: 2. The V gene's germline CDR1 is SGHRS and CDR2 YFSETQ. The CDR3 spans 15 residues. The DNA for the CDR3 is TGCGCCAGCAGCGAGACAGGGGGCAACACCGGGGAGCTGTTTTTT. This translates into CASSETGGNTGELFF.

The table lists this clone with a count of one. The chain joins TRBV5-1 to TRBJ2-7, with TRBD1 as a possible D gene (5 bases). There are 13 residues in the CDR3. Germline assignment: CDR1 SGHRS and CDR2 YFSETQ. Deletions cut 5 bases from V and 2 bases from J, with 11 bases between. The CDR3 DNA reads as TGCGCCAGCAGTGTGGGGCCCACCTACGAGCAGTACTTC. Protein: CASSVGPTYEQYF.

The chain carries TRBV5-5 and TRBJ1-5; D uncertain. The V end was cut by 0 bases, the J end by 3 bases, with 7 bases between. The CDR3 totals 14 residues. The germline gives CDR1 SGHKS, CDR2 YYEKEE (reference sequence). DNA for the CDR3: TGTGCCAGCAGCTTGGAAGGCCTCAATCAGCCCCAGCATTTT. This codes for CASSLEGLNQPQHF.

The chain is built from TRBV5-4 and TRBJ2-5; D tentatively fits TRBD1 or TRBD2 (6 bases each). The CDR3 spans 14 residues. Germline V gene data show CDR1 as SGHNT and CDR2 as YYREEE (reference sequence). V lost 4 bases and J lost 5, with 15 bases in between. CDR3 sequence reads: CASSGGLALETQYF. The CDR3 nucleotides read TGTGCCAGCAGCGGGGGGCTAGCACTGGAGACCCAGTACTTC.

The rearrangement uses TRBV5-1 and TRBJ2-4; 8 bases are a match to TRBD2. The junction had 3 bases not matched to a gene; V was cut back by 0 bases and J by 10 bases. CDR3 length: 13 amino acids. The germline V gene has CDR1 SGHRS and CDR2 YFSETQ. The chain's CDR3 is CASSLGLAQIQYF. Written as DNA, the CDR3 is TGCGCCAGCAGCTTGGGACTAGCGCAGATTCAGTACTTC.

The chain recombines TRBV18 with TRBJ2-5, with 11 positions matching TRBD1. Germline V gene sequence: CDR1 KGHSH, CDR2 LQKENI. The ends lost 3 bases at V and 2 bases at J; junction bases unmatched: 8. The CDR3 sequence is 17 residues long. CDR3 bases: TGTGCCAGCTCACCTATAGGGACAGGGGGAAATCAAGAGACCCAGTACTTC. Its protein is CASSPIGTGGNQETQYF.